This is a list of T cell receptor beta chains from one sample in a study of tumor-infiltrating lymphocytes in primary liver carcinoma. Via MiXCR, TCRdb re-called the multiplex PCR reads, giving one row per CDR3 protein. The sample lists 320,000 or so distinct CDR3 sequences; roughly 60% were seen once. Sequencing was carried out using peripheral blood. These receptors came from a man between 40 and 49 years old with primary liver carcinoma and hepatitis B virus infection. Both conserved end residues are part of each CDR3. A D gene is named only where the DNA matches it firmly. For some rows the clone size is stated as once, few or many, or as a class when expanded; others skip it.

V	D	size	J	DNA	CDR3
TRBV10-3	-	-	TRBJ1-1	TGTGCCATCAGTGAGGACAGCCTCTTGAACACTGAAGCTTTCTTT	CAISEDSLLNTEAFF
TRBV29-1	-	many	TRBJ2-5	TGCAGCGTCAGACAGGAGCTCCAAGAGACCCAGTACTTC	CSVRQELQETQYF
TRBV29-1	-	many	TRBJ1-2	TGCAGCGTTCACCGGGGGAACTATGGCTACACCTTC	CSVHRGNYGYTF
TRBV6-5	TRBD2	many	TRBJ2-4	TGTGCCAGCAGTTACTCGCGACTAGCGGTAGAGGGGAAAAACATTCAGTACTTC	CASSYSRLAVEGKNIQYF
TRBV6-1	-	-	TRBJ1-5	TGTGTCACCGAGACAAGAACTAGCAATCAGCCCCAGCATTTT	CVTETRTSNQPQHF
TRBV5-1	TRBD2	-	TRBJ2-7	TGCGCCAGCAGCCCTACTAGCGGGGGAGTTGTCGAGCAGTACTTC	CASSPTSGGVVEQYF
TRBV29-1	TRBD1	-	TRBJ2-5	TGCGGCGACATAACAGGGGACGACGAGACCCAGTACTTC	CGDITGDDETQYF
TRBV5-6	-	-	TRBJ2-1	TGTGCCAGCGGCTTGGACTGTGGAGGCTACAATGAGCAGTTCTTC	CASGLDCGGYNEQFF
TRBV12-3/TRBV12-4	-	many	TRBJ1-5	TGTGCCAGCAGTTTAGAAGGTCCGGGCCTGGATCAGCCCCAGCATTTT	CASSLEGPGLDQPQHF
TRBV6-5	-	many	TRBJ2-2	TGTGCCAGCAGTTACCTTACATCGAACACCGGGGAGCTGTTTTTT	CASSYLTSNTGELFF
TRBV5-6	TRBD2	-	TRBJ2-1	TGTGCCAGCGGCTTGGGTGGCGCGGCTAGCGGATACAATGAGCAGTTCTTC	CASGLGGAASGYNEQFF
TRBV6-2/TRBV6-3	-	once	TRBJ2-7	TGTGCCAGCACCCGAAATGGGAGTTCCTACGAGCAGTACTTC	CASTRNGSSYEQYF
TRBV11-2	-	-	TRBJ1-1	TGTGCCAGCTGCTTAGCGGGCGGGTACACTGAAGCTTTCTTT	CASCLAGGYTEAFF
TRBV5-1	-	-	TRBJ1-2	TGCGCCAGCATGAACCAAGGAGGCGGCTTTGGCTACGCCTTC	CASMNQGGGFGYAF
TRBV7-8	TRBD2	few	TRBJ2-3	TGTGCCAGCAGCCCAATATCACTAGCGCCAACAACAGATACGCAGTATTTT	CASSPISLAPTTDTQYF
TRBV14	-	many	TRBJ1-1	TGTGCCAGCAGCCAACAGGCGAACACTGAAGCTTTCTTT	CASSQQANTEAFF
TRBV11-2	TRBD2	-	TRBJ2-2	TGTGCCAGCAGCCCCAGACTAGCGGGAGTTGGCACCGGGGAGCTGTTTTTT	CASSPRLAGVGTGELFF
TRBV6-2/TRBV6-3	TRBD2	-	TRBJ2-7	TGTGCCAGCAGCCCCAGCGGGAGGTACGAGGAGTACTTC	CASSPSGRYEEYF
TRBV14	-	-	TRBJ2-7	TGTGCCAGCAGCCCCAGGGACGGGCGGACCTTTACCTACGAGCAGTACTTC	CASSPRDGRTFTYEQYF
TRBV6-2/TRBV6-3	TRBD1	many	TRBJ2-3	TGTGCCAGCAGTCCCAGGGACAGGGAAGCAGATACGCAGTATTTT	CASSPRDREADTQYF
TRBV28	-	-	TRBJ1-3	TGTGCCAGCAGTTCGCACGGAAACACCATATATTTT	CASSSHGNTIYF
TRBV11-2	-	-	TRBJ2-1	TGTGCCAGCGACTTAGTTTGGGGGGCGAATGAGCAGTTCTTC	CASDLVWGANEQFF
TRBV6-5	-	few	TRBJ2-5	TGTGCCAGCAGTTACGACGTGTGGGGGGAGACCCAGTACTTC	CASSYDVWGETQYF
TRBV2	-	-	TRBJ1-4	TGTGCCAGCAAAGGGACTTTCGGACATGAAAAACTGTTTTTT	CASKGTFGHEKLFF
TRBV28	-	-	TRBJ2-7	TGTGCCAGCACCCAAGGAAGGGGGATCGAGCGGTACTTC	CASTQGRGIERYF
TRBV5-1	TRBD1	-	TRBJ2-7	TGCGCCAGCACCAAAGGGACAGGGGTCCTGGCCTACGAGCAGTACTTC	CASTKGTGVLAYEQYF
TRBV25-1	TRBD1	-	TRBJ1-2	TGTGCCAGCAGTCAAACCTGGGACAGCGATGGAGGAGTGGAGGGCTACACCTTC	CASSQTWDSDGGVEGYTF
TRBV6-1	-	many	TRBJ2-1	TGTGCCAGCAGTGAGAGCTACAATGAGCAGTTCTTC	CASSESYNEQFF
TRBV6-5	TRBD2	many	TRBJ2-3	TGTGCCAGCAGCTCTAGCGGGACGGGTGATACGCAGTATTTT	CASSSSGTGDTQYF
TRBV30	-	few	TRBJ1-6	TGTGCCTGGAGAGTAAACGGGGCAGTTAATTCACCCCTCCACTTT	CAWRVNGAVNSPLHF
TRBV7-8	-	-	TRBJ2-5	TGTGCCAGCAGATCCCAGCGGTGGGAGACCCAGTACTTC	CASRSQRWETQYF
TRBV29-1	TRBD1	-	TRBJ1-2	TGCAGCGTTGAAAAGCCGACAGGGTGGGATGGCTACATCTTC	CSVEKPTGWDGYIF
TRBV6-1	TRBD1	few	TRBJ2-2	TGTGCCAGCAGGATTACAGGGGTCACCGGGGAGCTGTTTTTT	CASRITGVTGELFF
TRBV6-5	-	-	TRBJ1-2	TGTACCACCACACGCGCCGGAATTGTTGGCTACACCTTC	CTTTRAGIVGYTF
TRBV10-3	-	-	TRBJ1-5	TGTGCCATCAGTGACTCCAAATCGGGGGCAGGGGTGAATGATCAGCCCCAGCATTTT	CAISDSKSGAGVNDQPQHF
TRBV5-6	-	-	TRBJ1-2	TGTGCCAGCAGCTTTTCAGGAGAAGGCCGGCTTTATGGCTACACCTTC	CASSFSGEGRLYGYTF
TRBV20-1	-	-	TRBJ2-3	TGTAGTGCTAGGTTCGGGACTGGCACAGATACGCAGTATTTT	CSARFGTGTDTQYF
TRBV6-1	-	many	TRBJ1-3	TGTGCCAGCCGGGAAGGAGGAAACACCATATATTTT	CASREGGNTIYF
TRBV5-5	-	-	TRBJ2-3	TGTGCCAGCAGCTATTCGGGGCAGGATACGCAGTATTTT	CASSYSGQDTQYF
TRBV10-3	TRBD2	-	TRBJ2-1	TGTGCCATCAGTGAGGATGAGTCTAGCGGGAGGCGCAGCTCATACAATGAGCAGTTCTTC	CAISEDESSGRRSSYNEQFF
TRBV5-6	-	-	TRBJ2-2	TGTGCCAGCAGTCATGGGACCGGGGAGCTGTTTTTT	CASSHGTGELFF
TRBV5-5	-	-	TRBJ1-5	TGTGCCAGCAGCTTGGCACATGGGAGTCAGCCCCAGCATTTT	CASSLAHGSQPQHF
TRBV29-1	-	many	TRBJ2-7	TGCAGCGTTGAGGTGGGATCAATCGGTACTGAGCAGTACTTC	CSVEVGSIGTEQYF